Listed here are 18 T cell receptor beta chains from one sample, sequenced in a study of blood T cell repertoires in COVID-19. Profiled with immunoSEQ multiplex PCR; TCRdb holds only in-frame clones, not every one. The sample holds 290,000 or so clones; about 85% are singletons and the top ten take roughly 2.3%. The sequencing input was peripheral blood. Receptor source: a young man with active or convalescent COVID-19.

This CDR3 is CASSLGHRGQYEQYF. Here the CDR3 DNA reads TGTGCCAGCAGCTTGGGCCACAGGGGGCAGTACGAGCAGTACTTC. The chain has TRBV5-6 and TRBJ2-7; 9 nucleotides line up with TRBD1. V lost 0 bases and J lost 4; bases outside the gene matches: 5. Per germline, CDR1 SGHDT and CDR2 YYEEEE. This CDR3 has 15 amino acids.

This chain joins TRBV29-1 and TRBJ2-4; a possible D gene is TRBD1 (6 bases). V shed 3 bases and J shed 7 bases, with 13 bases lying between them. This CDR3 is built from 13 residues. Per germline, CDR1 SQVTM and CDR2 ANQGSEA. CDR3 in amino acids: CSVESRDRNIQYF. CDR3 DNA sequence: TGCAGCGTTGAGTCCAGAGACAGGAACATTCAGTACTTC.

The rearrangement uses TRBV7-7 and TRBJ2-7, with D tentatively TRBD1 (6 bases). The CDR3 runs to 15 residues. The V and J ends lost 6 bases and 1 base respectively, with 16 bases between them. Germline values: CDR1 SSHAT, CDR2 FNYEAQ (reference sequence). DNA for the CDR3: TGTGCCAGCAGGCGATCGACAGGTTGGTCCTACGAGCAGTACTTC. It translates to CASRRSTGWSYEQYF.

The V call is TRBV25-1, the J call TRBJ1-2; D is ambiguous. This CDR3 has 14 residues. V shed 4 bases and J shed 0 bases, with 9 bases lying between them. Germline assignment: CDR1 MGHDK and CDR2 SYGVNS. The CDR3 reads CASSAGLANYGYTF. The CDR3 DNA reads as TGTGCCAGCAGTGCGGGTCTAGCTAACTATGGCTACACCTTC.

The V and J genes are TRBV27 and TRBJ2-1, with TRBD2 as a possible D gene (6 bases). The CDR3 has 14 amino acids. Germline values: CDR1 MNHEY, CDR2 SMNVEV (reference sequence). The germline V and J ends were trimmed by 3 bases and 5 bases, with 11 bases remaining between them. The CDR3 protein is CASSLSSSDNEQFF. CDR3 coding DNA: TGTGCCAGCAGTTTGTCTTCTAGCGACAATGAGCAGTTCTTC.

The V gene is TRBV7-2, the J gene TRBJ2-3; TRBD2 matches at 10 bases. The V gene's germline CDR1 is SGHTA and CDR2 FQGNSA. The CDR3 runs 15 residues. J lost 2 bases, V lost 5 bases, and 4 bases had no gene match. DNA of the CDR3: TGTGCCAGCAGCCGTAGCGGGGGGCCCACAGATACGCAGTATTTT. Protein: CASSRSGGPTDTQYF.

This chain links TRBV3-1 (or the pseudogene TRBV3-2) with TRBJ2-6; D remains unclear. The CDR3 spans 15 residues. V dropped 1 base and J dropped 1 base, with 5 bases sitting between them. Germline-derived CDR1 and CDR2 are LGHDT and YNNKEL (reference sequence). The CDR3 DNA follows: TGTGCCAGCAGCCAAGCGAGTTCTGGGGCCAACGTCCTGACTTTC. Protein product: CASSQASSGANVLTF.

With regard to this clone: Within the sample, other DNA sequences also encode this same CDR3. The rearrangement joins TRBV9 to TRBJ2-3; D uncertain. From germline, CDR1 is SGDLS and CDR2 YYNGEE. CDR3 length: 14 amino acids. The V gene lost 0 bases and the J gene lost 0 bases, with 5 bases spanning the gap. Here the CDR3 DNA reads TGTGCCAGCAGCGTAGCAGGTAGCACAGATACGCAGTATTTT. Its translation is CASSVAGSTDTQYF. Full variable domain (rest looked up from reference TRBV9 and TRBJ2-3): DSGVTQTPKHLITATGQRVTLRCSPRSGDLSVYWYQQSLDQGLQFLIQYYNGEERAKGNILERFSAQQFPDLHSELNLSSLELGDSALYFCASSVAGSTDTQYFGPGTRLTVL.

This chain links TRBV5-5 with TRBJ1-2; D is uncertain. Germline loops: CDR1 SGHKS, CDR2 YYEKEE (reference sequence). The CDR3 sequence is 12 residues long. The germline V and J ends were trimmed by 4 bases and 1 base, with 5 bases remaining between them. CDR3 residues: CASSLGNYGYTF. The CDR3 DNA follows: TGTGCCAGCAGCCTCGGTAACTATGGCTACACCTTC.

The V gene is TRBV6-5, the J gene TRBJ2-3, with D possibly being TRBD1 (6 bases). This CDR3 has 15 residues. CDR1 and CDR2 (germline): MNHEY, SVGAGI. V lost 6 bases and J 1 base, leaving 14 bases between the germline ends. CDR3 protein: CASSRGRTGTDTQYF. CDR3 DNA sequence: TGTGCCAGCAGCAGAGGAAGGACAGGCACAGATACGCAGTATTTT.

The chain joins TRBV10-3 to TRBJ1-3, with 7 bases lining up with TRBD1. The CDR3 totals 16 residues. The germline CDR1 and CDR2 sequences are ENHRY and SYGVKD. With 4 bases clipped from V and 0 bases from J, the junction kept 6 bases outside the gene matches. The CDR3 spells CAISGDSLYSGNTIYF. DNA for the CDR3: TGTGCCATCAGTGGGGACAGTCTCTACTCTGGAAACACCATATATTTT.

Of note for this clone: A read error may produce the germline difference seen at one junction end. The V call is TRBV5-1, the J call TRBJ2-1; D might be TRBD2 (6 bases). The CDR3 consists of 15 residues. Per germline, CDR1 SGHRS and CDR2 YFSETQ. CDR3 loop: CTSSLGGTSYNEQFF. The CDR3 bases are TGCACCAGCAGCTTGGGCGGGACGTCCTACAATGAGCAGTTCTTC.

This clone has a handful of counts. The chain couples TRBV7-2 to TRBJ2-1; D possibly corresponds to TRBD2 (5 bases). The CDR3 has 15 residues. With 5 bases removed from V and 4 bases from J, the gap between germline ends came to 15 bases. The germline V gene has CDR1 SGHTA and CDR2 FQGNSA. The CDR3 DNA sequence: TGTGCCAGCAGCCCAGCGGCGCAGTTATACAATGAGCAGTTCTTC. Its protein product is CASSPAAQLYNEQFF.

The chain couples TRBV27 to TRBJ2-1, with 8 bases lining up with TRBD1. V shed 9 bases, J shed 8 bases, and the junction held 18 bases outside the gene matches. CDR1 and CDR2 from the germline V gene are MNHEY and SMNVEV (reference sequence). The CDR3 has 16 amino acids. CDR3 sequence (DNA): TGTGCCAGTTTAAGCTTTGCCGGGACAGGTTTACATGAGCAGTTCTTC. Translating gives CASLSFAGTGLHEQFF.

The J gene is TRBJ2-3, the V gene TRBV27; maybe TRBD2 (6 bases). V was cut by 3 bases and J by 2 bases, with 12 bases left in between. CDR1 is MNHEY, CDR2 SMNVEV, per germline (reference sequence). This CDR3 comprises 15 residues. CDR3 sequence (DNA): TGTGCCAGCAGTTTCGGGACTCTCCTCACAGATACGCAGTATTTT. Translation gives CASSFGTLLTDTQYF.

This chain joins TRBV5-1 and TRBJ1-2; a possible D gene is TRBD1 (5 bases). This CDR3 contains 15 residues. V was cut by 0 bases and J by 4 bases, with 13 bases left in between. Germline loops: CDR1 SGHRS, CDR2 YFSETQ. The CDR3 spells CASSLETDIRYGYTF. Here the CDR3 DNA reads TGCGCCAGCAGCTTGGAAACGGACATTCGCTATGGCTACACCTTC.

This clone has a single count. This sequence joins TRBV10-2 and TRBJ1-2, with 10 bases aligning to TRBD1. Germline assignment: CDR1 WSHSY and CDR2 SAAADI. The CDR3 loop spans 17 amino acids. Losses at the gene ends were 4 bases for V and 3 bases for J; bases not matched to a gene: 11. The CDR3 loop is CASSGSGTGVPYYGYTF. In nucleotides, the CDR3 is TGCGCCAGCAGTGGCTCCGGGACAGGGGTCCCCTACTATGGCTACACCTTC.

This chain links TRBV6-6 with TRBJ2-2; D remains ambiguous. Per the germline V gene, CDR1 is MNHNY and CDR2 is SVGAGI (reference sequence). This CDR3 has 11 amino acids. The germline V and J ends were trimmed by 5 bases and 9 bases, with 7 bases remaining between them. The chain's CDR3 is CASSLNRELFF. CDR3 sequence (DNA): TGTGCCAGCAGTCTAAACAGGGAGCTGTTTTTT.